This TCR beta chain was sequenced in a study of CD8+CD57+ T cells in acquired aplastic anemia. Study summary: Yields of DNA that came from sorted CD4+ and CD8+ cells averaged roughly 3.3 ug. Study findings and constraints: Patient and control CD8+ Simpson's diversity was not significantly different.

Trimming removed 1 base from V and 0 bases from J, with 12 bases in between. The CDR3 length is 17 residues. Germline-derived CDR1 and CDR2 are LNHNV and YYDKDF (reference sequence). This clonotype was detected only once. The antigen is unknown. Genomic DNA served as template for TCR beta VDJ and CDR3 profiling. In TCRdb, the reads were re-called with MiXCR into one record per CDR3 protein. This sample carries 100,000 to 150,000 distinct CDR3 sequences, about 48% of them seen once, and the ten largest clones take 2% to 3%. This sequence was found in a human donor in good health, serving as a control. V and J are TRBV15 and TRBJ1-4; D gene unclear. The sequenced sample was sorted CD4+, CD8+, or CD8+CD57+ T cells (not recorded which) from PBMCs. The CDR3 reads CATSRGGGPATNEKLFF. CDR3 nucleotide sequence: TGTGCCACCAGCAGAGGGGGAGGGCCCGCAACTAATGAAAAACTGTTTTTT.